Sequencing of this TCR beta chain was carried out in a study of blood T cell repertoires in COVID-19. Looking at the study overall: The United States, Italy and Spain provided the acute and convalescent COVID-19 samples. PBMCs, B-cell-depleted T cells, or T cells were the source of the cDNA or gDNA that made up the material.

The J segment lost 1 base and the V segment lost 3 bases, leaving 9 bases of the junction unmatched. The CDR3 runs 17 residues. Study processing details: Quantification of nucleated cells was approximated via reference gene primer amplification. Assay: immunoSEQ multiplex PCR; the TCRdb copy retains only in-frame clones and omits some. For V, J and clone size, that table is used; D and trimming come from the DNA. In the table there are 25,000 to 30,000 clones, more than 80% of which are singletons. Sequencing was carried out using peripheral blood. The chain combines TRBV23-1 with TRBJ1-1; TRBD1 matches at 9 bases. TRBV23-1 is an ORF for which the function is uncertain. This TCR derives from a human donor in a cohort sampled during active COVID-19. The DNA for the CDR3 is TGCGCCAGCAGTCAGTTTACAGGGGGCGGACGGAACACTGAAGCTTTCTTT. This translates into CASSQFTGGGRNTEAFF.